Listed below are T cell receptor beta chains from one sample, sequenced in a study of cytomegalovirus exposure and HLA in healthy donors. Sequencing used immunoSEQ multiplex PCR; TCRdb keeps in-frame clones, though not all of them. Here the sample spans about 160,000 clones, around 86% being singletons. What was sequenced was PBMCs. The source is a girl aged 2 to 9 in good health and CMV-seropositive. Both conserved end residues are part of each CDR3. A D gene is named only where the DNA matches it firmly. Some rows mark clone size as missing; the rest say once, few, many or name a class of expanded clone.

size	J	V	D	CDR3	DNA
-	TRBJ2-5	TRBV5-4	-	CASSTGGGAQETQYF	TGTGCCAGCAGCACAGGGGGGGGCGCTCAAGAGACCCAGTACTTC
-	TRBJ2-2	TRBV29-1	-	CSASYNTGELFF	TGCAGCGCGTCTTATAACACCGGGGAGCTGTTTTTT
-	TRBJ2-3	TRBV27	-	CASSLILAGSTDTQYF	TGTGCCAGCAGTTTAATACTAGCAGGTAGCACAGATACGCAGTATTTT
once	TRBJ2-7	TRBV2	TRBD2	CARAGLADSYEQYF	TGTGCCAGGGCCGGACTAGCGGACTCCTACGAGCAGTACTTC
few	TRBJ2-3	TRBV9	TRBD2	CASSVEGLVRADTQYF	TGTGCCAGCAGCGTAGAGGGACTAGTCAGGGCAGATACGCAGTATTTT
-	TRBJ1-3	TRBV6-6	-	CASSYLTGSVNTIYF	TGTGCCAGCAGTTACCTAACAGGCTCAGTAAACACCATATATTTT
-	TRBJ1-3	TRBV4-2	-	CASSQDYGQGNTIYF	TGTGCCAGCAGCCAAGATTATGGGCAGGGGAACACCATATATTTT
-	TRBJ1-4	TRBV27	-	CASSLVTGREKLFF	TGTGCCAGCAGTTTAGTAACAGGGCGCGAAAAACTGTTTTTT
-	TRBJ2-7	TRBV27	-	CASRAGASHSYEQYF	TGTGCCAGCAGGGCAGGGGCATCACACTCCTACGAGCAGTACTTC
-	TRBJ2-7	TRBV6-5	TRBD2	CASNRGGRDLYEQYF	TGTGCCAGCAACCGGGGGGGGCGGGACCTCTACGAGCAGTACTTC
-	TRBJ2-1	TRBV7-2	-	CASSLFSVPEQFF	TGTGCCAGCAGCCTTTTCAGTGTCCCTGAGCAGTTCTTC
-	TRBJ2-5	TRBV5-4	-	CASSSWTVPETQYF	TGTGCCAGCAGCTCCTGGACTGTTCCAGAGACCCAGTACTTC
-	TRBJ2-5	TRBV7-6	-	CASSSGHRQQETQYF	TGTGCCAGCAGCTCGGGACACAGACAGCAAGAGACCCAGTACTTC
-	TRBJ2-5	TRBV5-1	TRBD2	CASSLGLAGGEYETQYF	TGCGCCAGCAGCTTGGGTCTAGCGGGAGGAGAGTATGAGACCCAGTACTTC
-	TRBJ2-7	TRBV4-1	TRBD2	CASSQVLAEYEQYF	TGCGCCAGCAGCCAAGTGCTAGCGGAATACGAGCAGTACTTC
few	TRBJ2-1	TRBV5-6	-	CASSFRKAVYNEQFF	TGTGCCAGCAGCTTTAGGAAGGCGGTCTACAATGAGCAGTTCTTC
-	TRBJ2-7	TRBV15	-	CATAKGRGAWRRVEQYF	TGTGCCACCGCAAAAGGTCGGGGGGCCTGGAGAAGGGTCGAGCAGTACTTC
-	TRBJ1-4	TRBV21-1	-	CASSKALSPGQPTTNEKLFF	TGTGCCAGCAGCAAAGCGCTCTCCCCGGGACAGCCTACAACTAATGAAAAACTGTTTTTT
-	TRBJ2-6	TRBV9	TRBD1	CASSVVGQGPAGANVLTF	TGTGCCAGCAGCGTAGTGGGACAGGGACCCGCTGGGGCCAACGTCCTGACTTTC
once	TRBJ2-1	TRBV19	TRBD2	CASSIGTSRSNEQFF	TGTGCCAGTAGTATTGGGACTAGTCGGAGCAATGAGCAGTTCTTC
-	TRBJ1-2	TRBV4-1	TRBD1	CASSPPFWTGGKGYTF	TGCGCCAGCAGCCCCCCCTTTTGGACAGGGGGTAAAGGCTACACCTTC
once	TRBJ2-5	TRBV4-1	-	CASSQAYLGRTVKETQYF	TGCGCCAGCAGCCAAGCCTACCTGGGACGGACAGTAAAAGAGACCCAGTACTTC
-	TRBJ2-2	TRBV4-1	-	CASSPNRGGTGELFF	TGCGCCAGCAGCCCTAATCGAGGCGGGACCGGGGAGCTGTTTTTT
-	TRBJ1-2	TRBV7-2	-	CASTEAQRRNYGYTF	TGTGCCAGCACCGAAGCACAGAGAAGGAACTATGGCTACACCTTC
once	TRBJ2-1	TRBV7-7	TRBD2	CASSLYPPSGGYNEQFF	TGTGCTAGCAGCTTATACCCCCCTAGCGGGGGGTACAATGAGCAGTTCTTC
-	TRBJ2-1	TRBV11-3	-	CASSSRSNEQFF	TGTGCCAGCAGCTCTAGGTCCAATGAGCAGTTCTTC
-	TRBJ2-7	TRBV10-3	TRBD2	CAIGSPGLADEQYF	TGTGCCATCGGATCACCGGGACTAGCCGACGAGCAGTACTTC
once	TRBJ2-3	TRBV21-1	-	CASSTPPQYF	TGTGCCAGCAGCACTCCCCCGCAGTATTTT
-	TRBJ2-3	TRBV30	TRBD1	CAWSKGQSTDTQYF	TGTGCCTGGAGTAAGGGACAGAGCACAGATACGCAGTATTTT
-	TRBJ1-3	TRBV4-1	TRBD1	CASSQPYRGKSGNTIYF	TGCGCCAGCAGCCAACCCTACAGGGGGAAGTCTGGAAACACCATATATTTT
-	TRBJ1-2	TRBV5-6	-	CASSLIGQGYGYTF	TGTGCCAGCAGCTTGATCGGTCAGGGCTATGGCTACACCTTC
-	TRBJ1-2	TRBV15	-	CATSTGHQAGGATLYGYTF	TGTGCCACCAGCACCGGCCACCAGGCGGGGGGCGCGACCCTCTATGGCTACACCTTC
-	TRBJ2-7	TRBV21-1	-	CASSPRLAGPYEQYF	TGTGCCAGCAGCCCCCGACTAGCGGGGCCCTACGAGCAGTACTTC
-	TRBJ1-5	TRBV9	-	CASSLNELNQPQHF	TGTGCCAGCAGCCTAAACGAACTTAATCAGCCCCAGCATTTT
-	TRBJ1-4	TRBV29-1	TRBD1	CSVVRTGDGEKLFF	TGCAGCGTTGTTAGGACAGGGGATGGTGAAAAACTGTTTTTT
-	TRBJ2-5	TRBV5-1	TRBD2	CASSLSSSGSGETQYF	TGCGCCAGCAGCTTGAGTAGTAGCGGGAGTGGGGAGACCCAGTACTTC
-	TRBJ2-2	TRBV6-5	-	CASIGPNTGELFF	TGTGCCAGCATTGGGCCGAACACCGGGGAGCTGTTTTTT
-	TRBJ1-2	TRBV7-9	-	CASSLILSGQHLF	TGTGCCAGCAGCTTAATCTTGTCGGGACAACACCTCTTC
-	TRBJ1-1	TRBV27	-	CASSSQQGYTEAFF	TGTGCCAGCAGTTCCCAACAGGGTTACACTGAAGCTTTCTTT
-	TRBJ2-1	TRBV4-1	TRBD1	CASRSYRGRGDEQFF	TGCGCCAGCAGGAGCTACAGGGGGCGCGGCGATGAGCAGTTCTTC
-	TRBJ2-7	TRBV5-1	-	CASSLVRESSYEQYF	TGCGCCAGCAGCTTGGTAAGGGAGAGCTCCTACGAGCAGTACTTC
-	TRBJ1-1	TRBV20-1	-	CSASWGAEAFF	TGCAGTGCTAGTTGGGGCGCGGAAGCTTTCTTT
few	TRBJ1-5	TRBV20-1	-	CSARDRGSQHF	TGCAGTGCTAGAGATCGAGGGTCCCAGCATTTT
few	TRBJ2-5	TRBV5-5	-	CASSFIPDMETQYF	TGTGCCAGCAGCTTTATCCCAGACATGGAGACCCAGTACTTC
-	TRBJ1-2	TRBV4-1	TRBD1	CASSQDPWTGRRGGYTF	TGCGCCAGCAGCCAAGACCCTTGGACAGGGCGGCGAGGCGGCTACACCTTC
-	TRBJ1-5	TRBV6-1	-	CASRGDNPSQPQHF	TGTGCCAGCAGAGGGGACAATCCTAGTCAGCCCCAGCATTTT
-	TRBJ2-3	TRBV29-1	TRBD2	CSVEVTSGGSGDTQYF	TGCAGCGTTGAAGTAACTAGCGGGGGGTCTGGAGATACGCAGTATTTT
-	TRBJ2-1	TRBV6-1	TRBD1	CASGQGALMEQFF	TGTGCCAGCGGGCAGGGGGCGTTAATGGAGCAGTTCTTC
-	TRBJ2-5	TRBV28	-	CASSFGISAETQYF	TGTGCCAGCAGTTTCGGTATTAGTGCGGAGACCCAGTACTTC
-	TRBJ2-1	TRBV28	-	CASKQGGPYNEQFF	TGTGCCAGCAAACAGGGTGGTCCCTACAATGAGCAGTTCTTC
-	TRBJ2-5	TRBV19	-	CASSIGKGETQYF	TGTGCCAGTAGTATAGGAAAGGGGGAGACCCAGTACTTC
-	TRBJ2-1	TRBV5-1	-	CASSLKSTGLNSYNEQFF	TGCGCCAGCAGCTTGAAGTCTACAGGGTTGAACTCCTACAATGAGCAGTTCTTC
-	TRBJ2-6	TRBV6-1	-	CAVGHSGANVLTF	TGTGCTGTGGGACACTCTGGGGCCAACGTCCTGACTTTC
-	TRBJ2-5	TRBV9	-	CASSPGEGWETQYF	TGTGCCAGCAGCCCAGGGGAGGGTTGGGAGACCCAGTACTTC
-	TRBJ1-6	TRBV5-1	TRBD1	CASSLETGDGSPLHF	TGCGCCAGCAGCTTGGAAACAGGGGACGGTTCACCCCTCCACTTT